A single sample is the source of the 27 T cell receptor beta chains below, sequenced in a study of identical twins. MiXCR, run by TCRdb on the 5' RACE reads, gives a single entry per CDR3 protein. In the table there are 700,000 or so distinct CDR3 sequences, around 8.3% of which are singletons. These same records also appear under a second study, on yellow fever vaccine responses in identical twins.

Sequenced material: PBMCs. The receptors come from a young woman in good health.

This clonotype was observed many times. The chain links TRBV29-1 to TRBJ2-5; D may be TRBD2 (6 bases). CDR3 length: 17 residues. V lost 7 bases and J lost 5, with 29 bases in between. Per germline, CDR1 SQVTM and CDR2 ANQGSEA. CDR3 region: CSGAVRAGNQVRETQYF. The CDR3 nucleotides are TGCAGCGGTGCTGTACGGGCGGGAAACCAAGTGCGCGAGACCCAGTACTTC.

CDR3 nucleotides: TGTGCCAGCAGTTTCTTTCGTAGCGGAGATTACGAGCAGTACTTC. As protein: CASSFFRSGDYEQYF. The chain links TRBV27 to TRBJ2-7; D is perhaps TRBD2 (6 bases). Germline lookup yields CDR1 MNHEY and CDR2 SMNVEV (reference sequence). V lost 3 bases, J lost 4 bases, and 16 bases lay in between. This CDR3 comprises 15 residues.

The sample holds a few counts of this clonotype. The CDR3 region has the DNA TGTGCCAGCAGCTTAGCGAAGGACTACGAGCAGTACTTC. The encoded protein is CASSLAKDYEQYF. V usage is TRBV7-6 and J usage is TRBJ2-7, with D uncertain. The V gene's germline CDR1 is SGHVS and CDR2 FNYEAQ. The CDR3 is made up of 13 amino acids. Trimming removed 0 bases from V and 3 bases from J, with 6 bases in between.

This clonotype was counted between two and nine times. The chain carries TRBV3-1 and TRBJ2-5, with 7 nucleotides matching TRBD2. The germline V gene has CDR1 LGHDT and CDR2 YNNKEL (reference sequence). The V gene end was trimmed by 4 bases and the J gene end by 3 bases; junction bases not matched to a gene: 8. The CDR3 covers 15 residues. CDR3 loop: CASSRLGLDEETQYF. The CDR3 region has the DNA TGTGCCAGCAGCCGACTCGGACTAGATGAAGAGACCCAGTACTTC.

This clonotype occurred a few times. The rearrangement links TRBV4-2 to TRBJ2-1; possible D gene TRBD2, 6 bases. V lost 1 base and J lost 8, with 12 bases in between. CDR1 and CDR2 (germline): LGHNA, YNFKEQ. The CDR3 is 14 amino acids. CDR3: CASSQAPGEHEQFF. CDR3 nucleotides: TGTGCCAGCAGCCAAGCTCCGGGGGAACATGAGCAGTTCTTC.

This chain links TRBV2 with TRBJ2-2; D gene ambiguous. Germline values: CDR1 SNHLY, CDR2 FYNNEI. The CDR3 consists of 13 residues. V was pared by 9 bases and J by 1 base, with 9 bases between. The CDR3 reads CARRAMNTGELFF. CDR3 sequence (DNA): TGTGCCAGAAGGGCCATGAACACCGGGGAGCTGTTTTTT.

This clonotype showed up many times. This chain uses TRBV12-3 or TRBV12-4 with TRBJ2-7, with 7 bases that match TRBD2. V lost 5 bases, J lost 3 bases, and 7 bases stayed unmatched. The CDR3 length is 14 residues. The CDR3, as DNA: TGTGCCAGCAGTCTCCTAGAGCGGGGCTACGAGCAGTACTTC. It translates to CASSLLERGYEQYF.

This clonotype was recorded at least ten times. The chain joins TRBV12-3 or TRBV12-4 to TRBJ2-3; D gene uncertain. The V and J ends lost 1 base and 4 bases respectively, with 6 bases between them. The CDR3 extends over 13 amino acids. In DNA, the CDR3 is TGTGCCAGCAGTTTAGGACCGGCAGATACGCAGTATTTT. Amino acids: CASSLGPADTQYF.

The sample holds a few counts of this clonotype. This rearrangement joins TRBV7-2 to TRBJ2-3, with 7 nucleotides matching TRBD2. The germline CDR1 and CDR2 sequences are SGHTA and FQGNSA. V was pared by 1 base and J by 13 bases, with 5 bases of the junction left unmatched. This CDR3 comprises 12 residues. CDR3: CASSLVGGVEYF. In DNA, the CDR3 is TGTGCCAGCAGCTTAGTGGGGGGGGTAGAGTATTTT.

The chain couples TRBV28 to TRBJ2-3; the match to TRBD2 covers 8 bases. Germline V gives CDR1 MDHEN, CDR2 SYDVKM. Trimming at V came to 3 bases and at J to 6 bases, leaving 14 bases not matched to a gene. This CDR3 is built from 17 residues. The CDR3 DNA sequence: TGTGCCAGCAGTTTGGATAGCGGGGCCCCACCTTTTGATACGCAGTATTTT. Translated, it gives CASSLDSGAPPFDTQYF.

This clonotype was seen only a few times. V usage is TRBV20-1 and J usage is TRBJ2-7, with D maybe TRBD2 (6 bases). The CDR3 has 13 amino acids. The ends were cut back, 3 bases at V and 2 bases at J, with 11 bases in the middle. From germline, CDR1 is DFQATT and CDR2 SNEGSKA (reference sequence). The CDR3 DNA is TGCAGTGCTAGTTCCGGGAGAACCTACGAGCAGTACTTC. Amino acids: CSASSGRTYEQYF.

This chain connects TRBV7-2 to TRBJ2-1, with 10 bases fitting TRBD1. Unmatched junction bases numbered 14, after V lost 5 bases and J lost 7 bases. The length of the CDR3 is 17 residues. CDR1 and CDR2 (germline): SGHTA, FQGNSA. CDR3 sequence reads: CASSGRSPDRGWNEQFF. In DNA form, the CDR3 reads TGTGCCAGCAGCGGGAGGAGTCCGGACAGGGGGTGGAATGAGCAGTTCTTC. Filled out from reference TRBV7-2 and TRBJ2-1, the complete variable domain reads GAGVSQSPSNKVTEKGKDVELRCDPISGHTALYWYRQSLGQGLEFLIYFQGNSAPDKSGLPSDRFSAERTGGSVSTLTIQRTQQEDSAVYLCASSGRSPDRGWNEQFFGPGTRLTVL.

This clonotype has at least ten counts. This chain links TRBV12-3 or TRBV12-4 with TRBJ1-5, with D uncertain. Trimming took off 4 bases at V and 9 bases at J, with 7 bases between the two ends. The CDR3 extends over 11 amino acids. CDR3 sequence reads: CASSWEGPQHF. In DNA, the CDR3 is TGTGCCAGCAGTTGGGAGGGGCCCCAGCATTTT.

The rearrangement joins TRBV6-2 or TRBV6-3 to TRBJ2-7, with D hard to call. Deletions cut 0 bases from V and 0 bases from J, with 15 bases between. Germline V gene lookup returns CDR1 MNHEY and CDR2 SVGEGT. The CDR3 consists of 17 residues. CDR3 protein: CASSYSTVPPSSYEQYF. The CDR3 region has the DNA TGTGCCAGCAGTTACTCGACGGTGCCACCGAGCTCCTACGAGCAGTACTTC.

Many counts were recorded for this clonotype. This chain connects TRBV29-1 to TRBJ2-4; D might be TRBD1 (5 bases). From germline, CDR1 is SQVTM and CDR2 ANQGSEA. With 7 bases removed from V and 4 bases from J, the gap between germline ends came to 14 bases. This CDR3 contains 13 residues. CDR3 region: CSATLAGKNIQYF. The CDR3 bases are TGCAGCGCAACCTTGGCAGGGAAAAACATTCAGTACTTC.

This clonotype showed up just a few times. V gene TRBV5-1 combines with J gene TRBJ1-1, with D perhaps TRBD1 (6 bases). The V end was cut by 0 bases, the J end by 0 bases, with 9 bases between. The CDR3 contains 15 residues. Germline V gene data show CDR1 as SGHRS and CDR2 as YFSETQ. CDR3 loop: CASSLAPGVNTEAFF. DNA for the CDR3: TGCGCCAGCAGCTTGGCCCCAGGGGTGAACACTGAAGCTTTCTTT.

This chain links TRBV12-3 or TRBV12-4 with TRBJ2-3; D is unresolved. CDR3 length equals 16 residues. V lost 5 bases, J lost 3 bases, and 18 bases lay in between. CDR3 residues: CASSLGAGFETDTQYF. Written as DNA, the CDR3 is TGTGCCAGCAGTCTAGGTGCTGGGTTCGAGACAGATACGCAGTATTTT.

The genes are TRBV5-5 and TRBJ2-2; D gene ambiguous. V was trimmed by 8 bases and J by 13 bases, leaving 24 bases between them. CDR1 SGHKS and CDR2 YYEKEE come from the germline V gene (reference sequence). The CDR3 extends over 14 amino acids. In DNA form, the CDR3 reads TGTGCCAGGGGCTTTGGGCACTTCTCCTGGGTGCTGTTTTTT. The encoded protein is CARGFGHFSWVLFF.

The chain joins TRBV27 to TRBJ2-5; D gene uncertain. V dropped 2 bases and J dropped 5 bases, with 24 bases sitting between them. The germline gives CDR1 MNHEY, CDR2 SMNVEV (reference sequence). The CDR3 covers 18 residues. CDR3 bases: TGTGCCAGCAGTTTACGCCGCGCGAGTTGGGAAAGTGGGGAGACCCAGTACTTC. Residues: CASSLRRASWESGETQYF.

At least ten counts were recorded for this clonotype. The chain carries TRBV29-1 and TRBJ2-1; D may be TRBD2 (5 bases). Germline assignment: CDR1 SQVTM and CDR2 ANQGSEA. Trimming removed 7 bases from V and 8 bases from J, with 12 bases in between. This CDR3 region has 11 residues. The CDR3 sequence is CSATSFDEQFF. For the CDR3, the DNA is TGCAGCGCAACTAGTTTCGATGAGCAGTTCTTC.

This clonotype was recorded at least ten times. This chain links TRBV12-3 or TRBV12-4 with TRBJ1-6, with D hard to call. CDR3 length: 14 amino acids. Deletions cut 5 bases from V and 6 bases from J, with 11 bases between. CDR3 sequence: CASSPRHGNSPLHF. CDR3 nucleotide sequence: TGTGCCAGCAGTCCACGCCATGGTAATTCACCCCTCCACTTT.

DNA for the CDR3: TGTGCCAGCAGGACGGGGACTAGCGCATCCTACGAGCAGTACTTC. Its translation is CASRTGTSASYEQYF. V usage is TRBV12-3 or TRBV12-4 and J usage is TRBJ2-7; TRBD2 matches at 10 bases. This CDR3 is built from 15 residues. J lost 1 base, V lost 6 bases, and 6 bases had no gene match.

V usage is TRBV27 and J usage is TRBJ1-4; 7 nucleotides match TRBD1. Looked up from germline, CDR1 is MNHEY and CDR2 is SMNVEV (reference sequence). V shed 5 bases, J shed 3 bases, and the junction held 3 bases outside the gene matches. The length of the CDR3 is 14 residues. The CDR3 protein is CASSQQGPNEKLFF. The DNA for the CDR3 is TGTGCCAGCAGTCAACAGGGGCCTAATGAAAAACTGTTTTTT.

This clonotype was detected a few times. The chain recombines TRBV5-1 with TRBJ1-1; weak D call: TRBD1 (6 bases). Germline CDR1 reads SGHRS; CDR2 reads YFSETQ. The germline V and J ends were trimmed by 7 bases and 0 bases, with 13 bases remaining between them. The length of the CDR3 is 14 residues. CDR3 sequence reads: CASGLPGVNTEAFF. CDR3 DNA: TGCGCCAGCGGCCTTCCAGGGGTGAACACTGAAGCTTTCTTT.

This clonotype has more than one count but fewer than ten. The chain couples TRBV5-5 to TRBJ2-7, with TRBD2 matching 7 bases. The length of the CDR3 is 17 residues. The V gene's germline CDR1 is SGHKS and CDR2 YYEKEE (reference sequence). J lost 2 bases, V lost 1 base, and 12 bases had no gene match. Here the CDR3 reads CASSLILPSGTPYEQYF. As DNA, the CDR3 is TGTGCCAGCAGCTTGATCCTACCTAGCGGCACTCCCTACGAGCAGTACTTC.

J is TRBJ2-7 and V is TRBV27; 10 bases are shared with TRBD2. V dropped 7 bases and J dropped 7; count of bases not matched to a gene: 7. This CDR3 spans 13 amino acids. In germline, CDR1 is MNHEY, CDR2 SMNVEV (reference sequence). For the CDR3, the DNA is TGTGCCAGCACCTCGTTAGCGGGGGGTGAGCAGTACTTC. This gives the protein CASTSLAGGEQYF.

This clonotype was seen ten or more times. This sequence joins TRBV15 and TRBJ2-6; either TRBD1 or TRBD2 may fit D (6 bases each). Looked up from germline, CDR1 is LNHNV and CDR2 is YYDKDF (reference sequence). V was trimmed by 7 bases and J by 3 bases, leaving 16 bases between them. The CDR3 loop spans 16 amino acids. CDR3 nucleotides: TGTGCCACCATGGTCCAGGGGACTCTTGGGGCCAACGTCCTGACTTTC. Translated: CATMVQGTLGANVLTF.